These T cell receptor beta chains were read from a single sample in a study of human T cells and chemical hapten exposure. TCRdb recomputed calls from the RACE reads with MiXCR, one row per CDR3 protein. The sample has 99,000 or so distinct CDR3 sequences, roughly a third seen once. Sequenced material: whole blood, taken in connection with sensitization to the hapten diphenylcyclopropenone (DPC). The receptors derive from a man in his forties or fifties with alopecia areata. Some clones in this sample may be carry-over from other donors' samples. CDR3s include the opening cysteine and the closing phenylalanine or tryptophan. D genes are given only for firm matches. Clone size is shown for a subset of rows, as once, few, many or a class of expanded clone.

cdr3_aa cdr3_nt d_call cdr3_length v_call clone_size j_call
CASSPQEGYQETQYF TGTGCCAGCTCACCACAGGAGGGGTACCAAGAGACCCAGTACTTC . 15 TRBV18 few TRBJ2-5
CSARPEGVIYNSPLHF TGCAGTGCTAGACCCGAGGGGGTTATCTATAATTCACCCCTCCACTTT . 16 TRBV20-1 . TRBJ1-6
CSVVPAGTSGSWNTGELFF TGCAGCGTTGTTCCAGCCGGGACTAGCGGGAGTTGGAACACCGGGGAGCTGTTTTTT TRBD2 19 TRBV29-1 . TRBJ2-2
CATSDLQGYTF TGTGCCACCAGTGATTTACAGGGCTACACCTTC . 11 TRBV24-1 . TRBJ1-2
CASSVYHPNNEQFF TGTGCCAGCAGCGTATACCACCCTAACAATGAGCAGTTCTTC . 14 TRBV7-2 . TRBJ2-1
CASSATGTHTDTQYF TGTGCCAGCAGCGCGACCGGGACGCACACAGATACGCAGTATTTT . 15 TRBV9 . TRBJ2-3
CSARGSHSGANVLTF TGCAGTGCTAGAGGTAGTCACTCTGGGGCCAACGTCCTGACTTTC . 15 TRBV20-1 few TRBJ2-6
CASSPTGVGEPQHF TGTGCCAGCAGCCCTACAGGGGTCGGGGAGCCCCAGCATTTT TRBD1 14 TRBV7-2 . TRBJ1-5
CASSVEDRHNYEQYF TGTGCCAGCAGCGTAGAAGACAGGCACAACTACGAGCAGTACTTC . 15 TRBV9 few TRBJ2-7
CASSLARDRGRETQYF TGTGCCAGCAGCTTGGCCCGGGACAGGGGACGCGAGACCCAGTACTTC TRBD1 16 TRBV5-4 . TRBJ2-5
CASSRGTHYGYTF TGTGCCAGCAGCCGGGGGACTCACTATGGCTACACCTTC . 13 TRBV7-8 . TRBJ1-2
CASYSGLAGAETQYF TGTGCAAGTTACTCCGGGCTAGCGGGAGCAGAGACCCAGTACTTC TRBD2 15 TRBV6-6 . TRBJ2-5
CASSLDNRGQETQYF TGTGCCAGCAGCCTGGACAACAGGGGGCAAGAGACCCAGTACTTC TRBD1 15 TRBV7-2 . TRBJ2-5
CASSLVTGGNTIYF TGTGCCAGCAGCTTAGTGACAGGGGGAAACACCATATATTTT TRBD1 14 TRBV7-2 . TRBJ1-3
CASSQDPAGFSEAFF TGTGCCAGCAGCCAAGATCCGGCAGGGTTCAGTGAAGCTTTCTTT . 15 TRBV14 few TRBJ1-1
CASSPLDHEQFF TGTGCCAGCAGCCCACTAGACCATGAGCAGTTCTTC . 12 TRBV3-1 once TRBJ2-1
CASSQDRDHQPQHF TGTGCCAGCAGTCAAGACAGGGACCATCAGCCCCAGCATTTT TRBD1 14 TRBV12-3/TRBV12-4 . TRBJ1-5
CASSLTSGDTQYF TGTGCCAGCAGCCTGACTAGCGGAGATACGCAGTATTTT TRBD2 13 TRBV5-6 few TRBJ2-3
CASSQGIASARETQYF TGCGCCAGCAGCCAGGGGATCGCTAGCGCGAGAGAGACCCAGTACTTC . 16 TRBV4-3 few TRBJ2-5
CASSSRDPSMAHEKLFF TGTGCCAGCAGCTCCCGGGACCCTAGTATGGCGCATGAAAAACTGTTTTTT . 17 TRBV11-3 once TRBJ1-4
CASSGDRASQGGANVLTF TGTGCCAGCAGTGGAGATCGGGCCTCCCAGGGTGGGGCCAACGTCCTGACTTTC . 18 TRBV25-1 few TRBJ2-6
CASSQATSAAKNIQYF TGCGCCAGCAGCCAGGCGACTAGCGCAGCCAAAAACATTCAGTACTTC TRBD2 16 TRBV4-3 . TRBJ2-4
CASSQAGTGELFF TGTGCCAGCAGCCAAGCGGGGACCGGGGAGCTGTTTTTT . 13 TRBV3-1 few TRBJ2-2
CASTVRGHNEKLFF TGTGCCAGCACCGTACGAGGTCATAATGAAAAACTGTTTTTT . 14 TRBV6-1 . TRBJ1-4
CATSSKLLAGGGNTGELFF TGTGCCACCAGCAGCAAGCTACTAGCGGGAGGAGGTAACACCGGGGAGCTGTTTTTT TRBD2 19 TRBV15 . TRBJ2-2
CASSLGGSNNEQFF TGTGCCAGCTCCCTCGGGGGCAGCAACAATGAGCAGTTCTTC . 14 TRBV6-5 few TRBJ2-1
CASSFDLAGGPYEQYF TGTGCCAGCAGCTTCGACCTTGCGGGAGGGCCTTACGAGCAGTACTTC TRBD2 16 TRBV13 . TRBJ2-7
CASSELGTSGGEQFF TGTGCCAGCAGTGAATTGGGGACTAGCGGGGGGGAGCAGTTCTTC TRBD2 15 TRBV2 . TRBJ2-1
CASAGPNTGELFF TGTGCCAGCGCCGGGCCGAACACCGGGGAGCTGTTTTTT . 13 TRBV12-3/TRBV12-4 . TRBJ2-2
CASSFPKASPGIKNIQYF TGTGCCAGCAGCTTCCCTAAGGCCTCTCCAGGGATAAAAAACATTCAGTACTTC . 18 TRBV7-9 . TRBJ2-4
CSVDQGRVWGETQYF TGCAGCGTTGATCAGGGCAGGGTTTGGGGGGAGACCCAGTACTTC . 15 TRBV29-1 . TRBJ2-5
CASSLTSGSTDTQYF TGTGCCAGCAGCTTAACTAGCGGTAGCACAGATACGCAGTATTTT . 15 TRBV7-3 few TRBJ2-3
CASSPGPPRSYEQYF TGTGCCAGCAGCCCAGGCCCTCCAAGGTCCTACGAGCAGTACTTC . 15 TRBV7-9 . TRBJ2-7